These 32 T cell receptor beta chains originate from one sample sequenced in a study of blood T cell repertoires in COVID-19. Method: immunoSEQ multiplex PCR; TCRdb's copy keeps in-frame clones and lacks some. The sample holds 75,000 to 100,000 clones, less than 85% seen once. The sample taken for sequencing was peripheral blood. The receptors stem from a human donor in a cohort sampled during active COVID-19.

Only a few counts were recorded for this clone. The CDR3 region is CASSYSEGNTIYF. In nucleotides, the CDR3 is TGTGCCAGCAGTTACTCGGAGGGAAACACCATATATTTT. The V and J genes are TRBV6-5 and TRBJ1-3; D is unclear. V lost 0 bases to trimming and J lost 4 bases, with 4 bases between them. The CDR3 is 13 amino acids. Germline V gene sequence: CDR1 MNHEY, CDR2 SVGAGI.

This clone was seen more than once but under ten times. CDR3 sequence: CASSPTGGAEAFF. DNA of the CDR3: TGTGCCAGCAGCCCTACAGGGGGGGCTGAAGCTTTCTTT. This chain links TRBV7-6 with TRBJ1-1; TRBD1 matches at 8 bases. With 5 bases clipped from V and 6 bases from J, the junction kept 5 bases outside the gene matches. The CDR3 is 13 amino acids. The V gene's germline CDR1 is SGHVS and CDR2 FNYEAQ.

The CDR3 here is CSASMGQGSGEQYF. DNA of the CDR3: TGCAGTGCTAGTATGGGACAGGGGTCTGGCGAGCAGTACTTC. The J gene is TRBJ2-7, the V gene TRBV20-1; 10 nucleotides line up with TRBD1. CDR3 length: 14 amino acids. Germline trimming cut 3 bases from V and 6 bases from J; bases unmatched to any gene: 8. Germline lookup yields CDR1 DFQATT and CDR2 SNEGSKA (reference sequence).

This chain uses TRBV12-3 or TRBV12-4 with TRBJ2-1; no definite D call. V was trimmed by 7 bases and J by 7 bases, leaving 8 bases between them. The CDR3 contains 11 residues. Here the CDR3 DNA reads TGTGCCAGCACGGTGGTGAATGAGCAGTTCTTC. Translation: CASTVVNEQFF.

The DNA for the CDR3 is TGTGCCAGTACCCCAGGGGGTTTGAGCACAGATACGCAGTATTTT. It codes for CASTPGGLSTDTQYF. The rearrangement links TRBV19 to TRBJ2-3, with 7 bases matching TRBD1. V lost 7 bases, J lost 0 bases, and 7 bases stayed unmatched. This CDR3 is built from 15 residues. Germline CDR1 is LNHDA and CDR2 is SQIVND (reference sequence). The full variable domain, its missing parts supplied by reference TRBV19 and TRBJ2-3, is DGGITQSPKYLFRKEGQNVTLSCEQNLNHDAMYWYRQDPGQGLRLIYYSQIVNDFQKGDIAEGYSVSREKKESFPLTVTSAQKNPTAFYLCASTPGGLSTDTQYFGPGTRLTVL.

The chain links TRBV27 to TRBJ2-7, with D possibly TRBD1 on 5 matching bases. CDR3 size: 14 residues. V was cut by 5 bases and J by 2 bases, with 13 bases left in between. Germline V gene sequence: CDR1 MNHEY, CDR2 SMNVEV (reference sequence). The CDR3 sequence: CASSTRQRTYEQYF. CDR3 coding DNA: TGTGCCAGCAGTACTCGACAGCGAACCTACGAGCAGTACTTC.

The chain employs TRBV5-4 and TRBJ1-1; 8 nucleotides align to TRBD1. The CDR3 is 15 amino acids. After removal of 4 bases from V and 5 bases from J, the junction contained 10 bases not matched to a gene. CDR1 and CDR2 from the germline V gene are SGHNT and YYREEE (reference sequence). The CDR3 DNA sequence: TGTGCCAGCAGCCCCAGGGGGCGGCTATATACTGAAGCTTTCTTT. Translating gives CASSPRGRLYTEAFF.

The gene calls are TRBV28 and TRBJ1-5, with a tentative D call TRBD1 (5 bases). Between the trimmed V and J ends, which lost 3 bases and 2 bases, there was a span of 20 bases. This CDR3 contains 18 residues. Per germline, CDR1 MDHEN and CDR2 SYDVKM. CDR3 in DNA: TGTGCCAGCAGTTTCAATTTGGGGCAGGGTCGGGGCAATCAGCCCCAGCATTTT. This codes for CASSFNLGQGRGNQPQHF. Supplemented by reference TRBV28 and TRBJ1-5, the full variable domain reads DVKVTQSSRYLVKRTGEKVFLECVQDMDHENMFWYRQDPGLGLRLIYFSYDVKMKEKGDIPEGYSVSREKKERFSLILESASTNQTSMYLCASSFNLGQGRGNQPQHFGDGTRLSIL.

This clone was counted between two and nine times. This rearrangement joins TRBV7-2 to TRBJ2-1; 7 positions match TRBD1. Germline CDR1 is SGHTA and CDR2 is FQGNSA. The CDR3 spans 14 residues. Trimming at V came to 1 base and at J to 6 bases, leaving 3 bases not matched to a gene. Written as DNA, the CDR3 is TGTGCCAGCAGCTTAGGGGGACAGCTCAATGAGCAGTTCTTC. Its translation is CASSLGGQLNEQFF.

The V gene is TRBV2, the J gene TRBJ2-5; TRBD2 aligns across 13 bases. This CDR3 contains 15 residues. Germline trimming cut 5 bases from V and 4 bases from J; bases unmatched to any gene: 4. CDR1 SNHLY and CDR2 FYNNEI come from the germline V gene. The CDR3 loop is CASSQGLAGVETQYF. The CDR3 DNA reads as TGTGCCAGCAGTCAAGGACTAGCGGGGGTAGAGACCCAGTACTTC.

V and J are TRBV11-2 and TRBJ1-3; no reliable D call. The ends were cut back, 0 bases at V and 4 bases at J, with 13 bases in the middle. CDR1 is SGHAT, CDR2 FQNNGV, per germline. The CDR3 loop spans 16 amino acids. CDR3 coding DNA: TGTGCCAGCAGCTTAGATGATCTAATGCCAGGAAACACCATATATTTT. It translates to CASSLDDLMPGNTIYF.

The chain has TRBV11-2 and TRBJ2-7; 7 bases are a match to TRBD2. CDR3 length equals 14 residues. Germline CDR1 is SGHAT and CDR2 is FQNNGV. V gave up 3 bases and J gave up 6 bases; unmatched junction bases: 8. The CDR3, as DNA: TGTGCCAGCAGCTTTGGGGGAGGGCCGGGCGAGCAGTACTTC. It encodes CASSFGGGPGEQYF. Full variable domain (outside the CDR3, taken from reference TRBV11-2 and TRBJ2-7): EAGVAQSPRYKIIEKRQSVAFWCNPISGHATLYWYQQILGQGPKLLIQFQNNGVVDDSQLPKDRFSAERLKGVDSTLKIQPAKLEDSAVYLCASSFGGGPGEQYFGPGTRLTVT.

The genes are TRBV9 and TRBJ2-3, with D maybe TRBD2 (5 bases). CDR1 and CDR2 (germline): SGDLS, YYNGEE. V was clipped by 2 bases and J by 7 bases, with 14 bases between them. The CDR3 is 14 amino acids. The DNA of the CDR3 is TGTGCCAGCAGCGTGTTGGACTCCGAAAATACGCAGTATTTT. It is translated as CASSVLDSENTQYF.

The CDR3 coding sequence is TGTGCCAGCAGTGATGAGTTAGATCAGCCCCAGCATTTT. Its protein product is CASSDELDQPQHF. This sequence joins TRBV2 and TRBJ1-5; D uncertain. From germline, CDR1 is SNHLY and CDR2 FYNNEI. The CDR3 totals 13 residues. V was trimmed by 3 bases and J by 5 bases, leaving 8 bases between them.

A few counts support this clone. The chain links TRBV15 to TRBJ2-1; TRBD2 matches 11 bases. With 3 bases clipped from V and 5 bases from J, the junction kept 3 bases outside the gene matches. This CDR3 region has 15 residues. Germline loops: CDR1 LNHNV, CDR2 YYDKDF (reference sequence). The CDR3 nucleotides are TGTGCCACCAGCAGCGGGACTAGCGGAGACAATGAGCAGTTCTTC. This gives the protein CATSSGTSGDNEQFF.

The chain employs TRBV28 and TRBJ1-4; D not certain. Germline loops: CDR1 MDHEN, CDR2 SYDVKM. CDR3 size: 15 residues. Trimming took off 1 base at V and 0 bases at J, with 6 bases between the two ends. The CDR3 sequence: CASSLSGATNEKLFF. CDR3 bases: TGTGCCAGCAGTTTATCGGGTGCAACTAATGAAAAACTGTTTTTT.

This clone was observed at least ten times. V is TRBV5-1 and J is TRBJ1-6; the match to TRBD1 covers 7 bases. The V and J ends lost 2 bases and 7 bases, in that order; junction bases with no gene match: 6. The CDR3 extends over 15 amino acids. Germline V gene sequence: CDR1 SGHRS, CDR2 YFSETQ. The CDR3 region has the DNA TGCGCCAGCAGCTTTACCGGGACAGCAAATTCACCCCTCCACTTT. Protein sequence: CASSFTGTANSPLHF.

The V and J genes are TRBV29-1 and TRBJ1-1; 8 bases line up with TRBD1. The length of the CDR3 is 14 residues. From germline, CDR1 is SQVTM and CDR2 ANQGSEA. Trimming cost V 5 bases and J 1 base; bases outside gene matches: 6. CDR3 region: CSVRKTGANTEAFF. CDR3 sequence (DNA): TGCAGCGTTAGGAAGACAGGGGCGAACACTGAAGCTTTCTTT.

The chain is built from TRBV5-5 and TRBJ1-1; D remains ambiguous. The germline V gene has CDR1 SGHKS and CDR2 YYEKEE (reference sequence). V lost 1 base, J lost 0 bases, and 10 bases lay in between. There are 15 residues in the CDR3. DNA for the CDR3: TGTGCCAGCAGCTTGCGGGAAACGATGAACACTGAAGCTTTCTTT. Translated, it gives CASSLRETMNTEAFF.

J is TRBJ1-1 and V is TRBV25-1; 7 nucleotides match TRBD1. This CDR3 is built from 14 residues. The V and J ends lost 4 bases and 6 bases, in that order; junction bases with no gene match: 8. Germline-derived CDR1 and CDR2 are MGHDK and SYGVNS. In DNA, the CDR3 is TGTGCCAGCAGTGCGACAGGGACTTACGCTGAAGCTTTCTTT. Residues: CASSATGTYAEAFF.

The table lists this clone with a count of one. V is TRBV13 and J is TRBJ2-7; 15 bases agree with TRBD2. The CDR3 consists of 15 residues. The ends lost 5 bases at V and 7 bases at J; junction bases unmatched: 6. Looked up from germline, CDR1 is PRHDT and CDR2 is FYEKMQ (reference sequence). CDR3 protein: CASSTGTSGRKEQYF. The CDR3 DNA reads as TGTGCCAGCAGCACAGGGACTAGCGGGAGGAAAGAGCAGTACTTC.

The gene calls are TRBV10-3 and TRBJ2-6; D gene ambiguous. The germline V gene has CDR1 ENHRY and CDR2 SYGVKD. This CDR3 has 17 residues. Trimming took off 0 bases at V and 0 bases at J, with 9 bases between the two ends. The CDR3 DNA reads TGTGCCATCAGTGAGTCTGAGACAATCTCTGGGGCCAACGTCCTGACTTTC. The encoded protein is CAISESETISGANVLTF.

The gene calls are TRBV29-1 and TRBJ1-1, with D hard to call. The CDR3 runs 13 residues. From germline, CDR1 is SQVTM and CDR2 ANQGSEA. Deletions cut 7 bases from V and 0 bases from J, with 12 bases between. DNA for the CDR3: TGCAGCGCCGGTGAGTATATGAACACTGAAGCTTTCTTT. Translation: CSAGEYMNTEAFF.

J is TRBJ2-7 and V is TRBV19, with 13 bases identical to TRBD2. CDR1 and CDR2 from the germline V gene are LNHDA and SQIVND (reference sequence). This CDR3 region has 17 residues. Trimming at V came to 10 bases and at J to 1 base, leaving 13 bases not matched to a gene. The CDR3 DNA is TGTGCCACCTCAACAAAGTCGGGACTAGCGGGATCCTACGAGCAGTACTTC. The encoded protein is CATSTKSGLAGSYEQYF.

The chain has TRBV5-1 and TRBJ2-7; the D is unclear. The CDR3 length is 15 residues. The germline V and J ends were trimmed by 2 bases and 2 bases, with 14 bases remaining between them. Germline V gene data show CDR1 as SGHRS and CDR2 as YFSETQ. This chain's CDR3 is CASSFDVAQTYEQYF. The DNA of the CDR3 is TGCGCCAGCAGCTTTGATGTAGCCCAAACCTACGAGCAGTACTTC.

The chain joins TRBV7-9 to TRBJ2-3; 7 nucleotides align to TRBD2. The germline V gene has CDR1 SEHNR and CDR2 FQNEAQ (reference sequence). The CDR3 is 17 residues long. V trimming: 2 bases; J trimming: 2 bases; junction bases outside the gene matches: 10. For the CDR3, the DNA is TGTGCCAGCAGCTTATCGCTAGCGGTCGAGTACACAGATACGCAGTATTTT. It codes for CASSLSLAVEYTDTQYF.

The chain couples TRBV5-1 to TRBJ2-3, with 7 bases fitting TRBD2. The V segment lost 1 base and the J segment 4 bases; nucleotides outside the gene matches: 3. The V gene's germline CDR1 is SGHRS and CDR2 YFSETQ. This CDR3 region has 14 residues. The CDR3 DNA sequence: TGCGCCAGCAGCTTGCTTAGCGGGTCAGATACGCAGTATTTT. Residues: CASSLLSGSDTQYF.

The chain is built from TRBV6-1 and TRBJ2-1, with 9 bases identical to TRBD2. Trimming cost V 2 bases and J 3 bases; bases outside gene matches: 2. The CDR3 loop spans 15 amino acids. Germline V gene lookup returns CDR1 MNHNS and CDR2 SASEGT. The CDR3 nucleotides read TGTGCCAGCAGTGAACTAGCGGGGTACTACAATGAGCAGTTCTTC. This sequence encodes CASSELAGYYNEQFF.

V usage is TRBV4-3 and J usage is TRBJ1-2, with 7 bases that match TRBD1. The CDR3 runs 17 residues. The germline gives CDR1 LGHNA, CDR2 YSLEER. Germline trimming cut 0 bases from V and 0 bases from J; bases unmatched to any gene: 7. For the CDR3, the DNA is TGCGCCAGCAGCCAAGATTCGCCAGGGGGATCTAACTATGGCTACACCTTC. It specifies CASSQDSPGGSNYGYTF.

The rearrangement links TRBV28 to TRBJ1-4; D not certain. The ends were cut back, 7 bases at V and 6 bases at J, with 15 bases in the middle. Germline-derived CDR1 and CDR2 are MDHEN and SYDVKM. The CDR3 has 14 amino acids. DNA of the CDR3: TGTGCCAGCACCACCAATGCGGGAGATGAAAAACTGTTTTTT. Protein: CASTTNAGDEKLFF.

The chain is built from TRBV4-1 and TRBJ1-5, with TRBD1 as a possible D gene (5 bases). V was cut by 8 bases and J by 4 bases, with 12 bases left in between. The CDR3 runs 13 residues. The germline V gene has CDR1 MGHRA and CDR2 YSYEKL. CDR3 coding DNA: TGCGCCAGCGGCAGGGTTGTGAATCAGCCCCAGCATTTT. Translation gives CASGRVVNQPQHF.

J is TRBJ2-7 and V is TRBV9; no clear D gene. V was shortened by 2 bases and J by 2 bases, with 11 bases between the two germline ends. This CDR3 contains 14 residues. CDR1 and CDR2 from the germline V gene are SGDLS and YYNGEE. CDR3 in amino acids: CASSVYYNAYEQYF. The CDR3, as DNA: TGTGCCAGCAGCGTTTACTATAACGCCTACGAGCAGTACTTC.